The 5 T cell receptor beta chains reported below all come from one sample, sequenced in a study of blood T cells in healthy people across ages. Through a sample-barcoded 5' primer and a J-beta primer mix, a second PCR was run for roughly 6 to 12 cycles. TCRdb re-called the 5' RACE reads through MiXCR, storing one row per CDR3 protein. The sample yields about 640,000 distinct CDR3 sequences, roughly 53% seen once. Sample: blood. All receptors come from a man aged 55 to 70 in good health.

CDR3 amino acids: CAGSFAIMNTEAFF. The CDR3 DNA reads TGTGCCGGCTCCTTCGCGATAATGAACACTGAAGCTTTCTTT. The V and J genes are TRBV2 and TRBJ1-1; D gene uncertain. With 11 bases removed from V and 0 bases from J, the gap between germline ends came to 16 bases. The CDR3 is 14 residues long. CDR1 is SNHLY, CDR2 FYNNEI, per germline.

The rearrangement uses TRBV2 and TRBJ2-7; D is perhaps TRBD1 (6 bases). The V gene's germline CDR1 is SNHLY and CDR2 FYNNEI. This CDR3 is built from 14 residues. V shed 7 bases and J shed 4 bases, with 17 bases lying between them. The CDR3 protein is CASKSTGFSYEQYF. CDR3 nucleotides: TGTGCCAGCAAATCCACAGGGTTTTCGTACGAGCAGTACTTC.

The chain uses TRBV29-1 and TRBJ1-1; D is ambiguous. This CDR3 spans 13 amino acids. Trimming pared 3 bases from V and 6 bases from J, leaving 14 bases between. Germline V CDR1 and CDR2: SQVTM, ANQGSEA. CDR3 region: CSVDLLRSPEAFF. The CDR3, as DNA: TGCAGCGTTGACCTCCTAAGGTCCCCTGAAGCTTTCTTT.

V gene TRBV27 combines with J gene TRBJ2-3; D might be TRBD1 (5 bases). The CDR3 is 13 amino acids. The V gene's germline CDR1 is MNHEY and CDR2 SMNVEV (reference sequence). Trimming pared 1 base from V and 8 bases from J, leaving 10 bases between. Written as DNA, the CDR3 is TGTGCCAGCAGTTTATACCAGCAGGGTACGCAGTATTTT. Translated: CASSLYQQGTQYF.

The chain carries TRBV9 and TRBJ2-1; 8 nucleotides line up with TRBD2. Germline CDR1 reads SGDLS; CDR2 reads YYNGEE. After removal of 2 bases from V and 4 bases from J, the junction contained 11 bases not matched to a gene. This CDR3 contains 17 residues. CDR3 sequence reads: CASSVVDGGGSYNEQFF. The CDR3 bases are TGTGCCAGCAGCGTTGTCGATGGCGGGGGGTCTTACAATGAGCAGTTCTTC.